The rows below give T cell receptor beta chains drawn from one sample of a study of cytomegalovirus exposure and HLA in healthy donors. Sequencing was performed with immunoSEQ multiplex PCR; in TCRdb, only in-frame clones are kept and a portion is missing. The sample consists of roughly 150,000 clones, 82% of them appearing once. What was sequenced was PBMCs. Receptor source: a male donor in good health and CMV-seronegative. Both conserved end residues are part of each CDR3. D genes are given only for firm matches. A row's size may be missing; if present it is once, few, many or a size class.

D	V	J	length	size	DNA	CDR3
-	TRBV28	TRBJ2-6	17	-	TGTGCCAGCAGTTTAGTTCGGGTCGGAGGTGGGGCCAACGTCCTGACTTTC	CASSLVRVGGGANVLTF
-	TRBV7-9	TRBJ2-3	17	-	TGTGCCAGCAGCCCATACTCCTTCGACAGGAAGGCAGATACGCAGTATTTT	CASSPYSFDRKADTQYF
TRBD1	TRBV6-1	TRBJ2-1	14	-	TGTGCCAGCAGCCGGGACAGGGCCCACAATGAGCAGTTCTTC	CASSRDRAHNEQFF
-	TRBV6-1	TRBJ1-5	13	-	TGTGCCAGCACCGGGGGACTAAATCAGCCCCAGCATTTT	CASTGGLNQPQHF
TRBD1	TRBV5-1	TRBJ2-7	15	-	TGCGCCAGCAGCTTGGGGACAGGGGCTTCCTACGAGCAGTACTTC	CASSLGTGASYEQYF
-	TRBV18	TRBJ1-1	13	-	TGTGCCAGCTCACAGGGACAGAACACTGAAGCTTTCTTT	CASSQGQNTEAFF
-	TRBV5-1	TRBJ1-4	13	few	TGCGCCAGCAGCTTGCAGGGCAATGAAAAACTGTTTTTT	CASSLQGNEKLFF
-	TRBV5-1	TRBJ2-3	15	-	TGCGCCAGCAGCCCGCCTGTGGGCGGCACAGATACGCAGTATTTT	CASSPPVGGTDTQYF
-	TRBV5-1	TRBJ1-1	15	-	TGCGCCAGCAGCTGGGGAGAGACAATGAACACTGAAGCTTTCTTT	CASSWGETMNTEAFF
-	TRBV7-9	TRBJ2-7	13	-	TGTGCCAGCAGCGCTTTAGGTAGCGGCGAGCAGTACTTC	CASSALGSGEQYF
-	TRBV7-9	TRBJ2-7	16	-	TGTGCCAGCAGCTTAGAAGGAGCAGGACCCAGGGGCGTGCAGTACTTC	CASSLEGAGPRGVQYF
-	TRBV5-6	TRBJ1-2	16	-	TGTGCCAGCAGTTCTATCGGCGGACACCTAAACTATGGCTACACCTTC	CASSSIGGHLNYGYTF
-	TRBV2	TRBJ1-3	15	-	TGTGCCAGCAGTGAACACCCGAGCTCTGGAAACACCATATATTTT	CASSEHPSSGNTIYF
-	TRBV9	TRBJ2-1	16	-	TGTGCCAGCAGCGTAGTTAATAGCGCCTGGGGAAATGAGCAGTTCTTC	CASSVVNSAWGNEQFF
TRBD1	TRBV9	TRBJ2-1	15	-	TGTGCCAGCAGCCCCCTCGGACAGGGGGACGATGAGCAGTTCTTC	CASSPLGQGDDEQFF
-	TRBV19	TRBJ2-6	13	-	TGTGCCACCCTAAGCTCTGGGGCCAACGTCCTGACTTTC	CATLSSGANVLTF
-	TRBV30	TRBJ2-3	13	few	TGTGCCTGGAGTGTAGCGGACCCAGATACGCAGTATTTT	CAWSVADPDTQYF
-	TRBV5-1	TRBJ1-1	15	-	TGCGCCAGCAGCTTGGTACAGGGTGGGACAACTGAAGCTTTCTTT	CASSLVQGGTTEAFF
-	TRBV21-1	TRBJ2-7	13	-	TGTGCCAGCAGGCCCCCTGGGGAGTTCGAGCAGTACTTC	CASRPPGEFEQYF
TRBD1	TRBV13	TRBJ1-1	14	-	TGTGCCAGCAGCCCGCGGGACAGTCCGTATGAAGCTTTCTTT	CASSPRDSPYEAFF